These 8 T cell receptor beta chains came from one sample sequenced in a study of beta chain features in type 1 diabetes. The study reverse transcribed the entire isolated RNA, so it sequenced expressed TCRB transcripts. The table came from immunoSEQ multiplex PCR; TCRdb's copy has only in-frame clones and leaves some out. This table holds 38,000 or so clones, around 60% found once. Sequenced input: Tregs from blood. These receptors all stem from a woman between 25 and 40 years old in good health.

This clone was seen only a few times. V and J are TRBV29-1 and TRBJ2-4, with TRBD2 matching 9 bases. The junction had 13 bases not matched to a gene; V was cut back by 7 bases and J by 0 bases. In germline, CDR1 is SQVTM, CDR2 ANQGSEA. This CDR3 contains 17 residues. CDR3 in amino acids: CSGTGTIAGVAKNIQYF. In nucleotides, the CDR3 is TGCAGCGGCACCGGGACAATAGCGGGAGTAGCCAAAAACATTCAGTACTTC.

The V call is TRBV19, the J call TRBJ2-2; 9 nucleotides match TRBD1. The CDR3 has 19 amino acids. V lost 4 bases, J lost 5 bases, and 17 bases stayed unmatched. CDR1 and CDR2 (germline): LNHDA, SQIVND (reference sequence). The CDR3 loop reads CASSTPGQGDVRGTGELFF. The CDR3 region has the DNA TGTGCCAGTAGTACCCCGGGACAGGGAGATGTCCGGGGTACCGGGGAGCTGTTTTTT.

This rearrangement joins TRBV19 to TRBJ1-1; the D gene is possibly TRBD1 (5 bases). Trimming left V 9 bases short and J 0 bases short, with 14 bases between. Germline CDR1 reads LNHDA; CDR2 reads SQIVND (reference sequence). The CDR3 has 14 residues. CDR3 amino acids: CASMGPAMNTEAFF. DNA for the CDR3: TGTGCCAGCATGGGGCCAGCCATGAACACTGAAGCTTTCTTT.

The rearrangement joins TRBV28 to TRBJ1-2; the D gene is possibly TRBD1 (5 bases). Looked up from germline, CDR1 is MDHEN and CDR2 is SYDVKM. The CDR3 has 11 amino acids. The V end lost 5 bases, the J end lost 5 bases, and 6 bases lay between the germline ends. The DNA of the CDR3 is TGTGCCAGCAGTGACAGATATGGCTACACCTTC. This codes for CASSDRYGYTF.

The chain employs TRBV4-3 and TRBJ2-3, with D possibly matching TRBD2 (6 bases). From germline, CDR1 is LGHNA and CDR2 YSLEER. Trimming removed 2 bases at V and 6 bases at J, with 15 bases between. The CDR3 sequence is 15 residues long. The CDR3 is CASSQRGNRGDTQYF. The CDR3 DNA reads TGCGCCAGCAGCCAACGAGGAAACCGGGGGGATACGCAGTATTTT.

As DNA, the CDR3 is TGCAGCGTGAGAGCGGGAGACTACGAGCAGTACTTC. This sequence encodes CSVRAGDYEQYF. V gene TRBV29-1 combines with J gene TRBJ2-7; 8 bases are a match to TRBD2. Looked up from germline, CDR1 is SQVTM and CDR2 is ANQGSEA. With 6 bases clipped from V and 3 bases from J, the junction kept 4 bases outside the gene matches. The CDR3 runs to 12 residues.

V usage is TRBV5-1 and J usage is TRBJ2-1, with TRBD2 matching 7 bases. Germline CDR1 SGHRS, CDR2 YFSETQ. The V and J ends lost 10 bases and 2 bases, in that order; junction bases with no gene match: 6. The CDR3 spans 13 residues. CDR3 sequence (DNA): TGCGCCCGGGGGGAGATCGCCTACAATGAGCAGTTCTTC. Amino acid sequence: CARGEIAYNEQFF. The full variable domain, rest sourced from reference TRBV5-1 and TRBJ2-1, is KAGVTQTPRYLIKTRGQQVTLSCSPISGHRSVSWYQQTPGQGLQFLFEYFSETQRNKGNFPGRFSGRQFSNSRSEMNVSTLELGDSALYLCARGEIAYNEQFFGPGTRLTVL.

The rearrangement uses TRBV23-1 and TRBJ1-2, with 7 bases that match TRBD1. TRBV23-1 is assigned to the ORF class and has an uncertain function. The CDR3 extends over 12 amino acids. Unmatched junction bases numbered 8, after V lost 8 bases and J lost 8 bases. The CDR3, as DNA: TGCGCCAGCGATCAGGGGGTCCGGGGCTACACCTTC. Its translation is CASDQGVRGYTF.